What follows are 18 T cell receptor beta chains derived from one specimen sequenced in a study of CD8 T cells in Susac syndrome (dated by TCRdb to the late 2010s). Library generation was performed with the immunoSEQ multiplex PCR assay. RNA was extracted with the RNeasy kit and roughly 0.5 to 1 ug was reverse transcribed using random hexamers. TCRdb reran the public reads through fastp at Q25 and MiXCR, keeping productive beta chains. For every CDR3 protein sequence, its rows merge into one entry that carries the most common genes and DNA. For this sample the table gives a few hundred thousand distinct CDR3 sequences, of which about 82% were detected only once. The top ten clonotypes cover around 0.2% of the sample. Sequences were obtained from CD8+ T cells from PBMCs. The receptors stem from a human donor with multiple sclerosis.

This chain uses TRBV9 with TRBJ2-6; the D is unclear. Germline loops: CDR1 SGDLS, CDR2 YYNGEE. Deletions cut 0 bases from V and 4 bases from J, with 11 bases between. CDR3 length equals 16 residues. This chain's CDR3 is CASSVEFGFGANVLTF. The CDR3 DNA reads as TGTGCCAGCAGCGTAGAGTTCGGGTTCGGGGCCAACGTCCTGACTTTC.

The chain carries TRBV19 and TRBJ1-5, with 8 bases lining up with TRBD1. J gave up 4 bases and V 5 bases, and 13 bases lay outside the gene matches. Per germline, CDR1 LNHDA and CDR2 SQIVND (reference sequence). The CDR3 is 17 residues long. The CDR3 reads CASSPTDRADANQPQHF. The CDR3 coding sequence is TGTGCCAGTAGTCCGACGGACAGGGCTGACGCTAATCAGCCCCAGCATTTT. Full variable domain (rest looked up from reference TRBV19 and TRBJ1-5): DGGITQSPKYLFRKEGQNVTLSCEQNLNHDAMYWYRQDPGQGLRLIYYSQIVNDFQKGDIAEGYSVSREKKESFPLTVTSAQKNPTAFYLCASSPTDRADANQPQHFGDGTRLSIL.

This clonotype was seen a few times. This chain links TRBV7-9 with TRBJ2-7; TRBD2 aligns across 9 bases. V trimming: 0 bases; J trimming: 3 bases; junction bases outside the gene matches: 0. The germline V gene has CDR1 SEHNR and CDR2 FQNEAQ (reference sequence). This CDR3 comprises 14 residues. The CDR3 reads CASSLATSGYEQYF. CDR3 DNA sequence: TGTGCCAGCAGCTTAGCGACTAGCGGCTACGAGCAGTACTTC. Full variable domain (outside the CDR3, taken from reference TRBV7-9 and TRBJ2-7): DTGVSQNPRHKITKRGQNVTFRCDPISEHNRLYWYRQTLGQGPEFLTYFQNEAQLEKSRLLSDRFSAERPKGSFSTLEIQRTEQGDSAMYLCASSLATSGYEQYFGPGTRLTVT.

This chain links TRBV20-1 with TRBJ1-5; D is ambiguous. Germline CDR1 DFQATT, CDR2 SNEGSKA (reference sequence). This CDR3 is 12 amino acids long. Trimming left V 0 bases short and J 7 bases short, with 7 bases between. The CDR3 nucleotides read TGCAGTGCTAGAGATGGTTCGCAGCCCCAGCATTTT. This sequence encodes CSARDGSQPQHF.

This clonotype was seen a few times. The V and J genes are TRBV5-6 and TRBJ2-1; D unclear. The CDR3 spans 15 residues. The V end lost 1 base, the J end lost 2 bases, and 10 bases lay between the germline ends. Germline values: CDR1 SGHDT, CDR2 YYEEEE. CDR3 nucleotide sequence: TGTGCCAGCAGCTTGCAAGGACCTACCTACAATGAGCAGTTCTTC. It yields the protein CASSLQGPTYNEQFF.

This clonotype was picked up a small number of times. This rearrangement joins TRBV6-5 to TRBJ2-7, with TRBD1 matching 12 bases. Germline V lookup: CDR1 MNHEY, CDR2 SVGAGI. CDR3 size: 15 residues. Trimming cost V 2 bases and J 6 bases; bases outside gene matches: 5. This chain's CDR3 is CASSYPGQGAFEQYF. DNA of the CDR3: TGTGCCAGCAGTTACCCGGGACAGGGGGCGTTCGAGCAGTACTTC.

The chain uses TRBV7-9 and TRBJ2-1; weak D call: TRBD1 (5 bases). CDR3 length equals 16 residues. CDR1 is SEHNR, CDR2 FQNEAQ, per germline (reference sequence). V shed 1 base and J shed 5 bases, with 15 bases lying between them. CDR3: CASSLDQQVRHNEQFF. For the CDR3, the DNA is TGTGCCAGCAGCTTAGATCAACAGGTCCGACACAATGAGCAGTTCTTC.

The chain combines TRBV27 with TRBJ2-5; D possibly corresponds to TRBD2 (5 bases). The CDR3 has 14 residues. V was pared by 4 bases and J by 5 bases, with 14 bases between. Germline V gives CDR1 MNHEY, CDR2 SMNVEV (reference sequence). The CDR3 DNA sequence: TGTGCCAGCAGTTCTGACGGGGTGGGGGAGACCCAGTACTTC. Translation: CASSSDGVGETQYF.

This clonotype was seen just once. The V gene is TRBV13, the J gene TRBJ1-5; D unresolved. In germline, CDR1 is PRHDT, CDR2 FYEKMQ (reference sequence). The CDR3 is 12 amino acids. The germline V and J ends were trimmed by 1 base and 7 bases, with 5 bases remaining between them. CDR3 DNA: TGTGCCAGCAGCTTAGATAAACAGCCCCAGCATTTT. This translates into CASSLDKQPQHF.

As concerns this clonotype: At one boundary the junction diverges from the germline segment, which might be a read error. The chain couples TRBV13 to TRBJ2-7, with D perhaps matching TRBD1 (6 bases). Germline loops: CDR1 PRHDT, CDR2 FYEKMQ (reference sequence). The CDR3 contains 13 residues. CDR3: CASSLGRGYEQHF. The CDR3 nucleotides read TGTGCCAGCAGCTTAGGCAGGGGCTACGAGCAGCACTTC.

This clonotype appeared once. This chain connects TRBV2 to TRBJ2-3, with D uncertain. With 4 bases removed from V and 0 bases from J, the gap between germline ends came to 14 bases. In germline, CDR1 is SNHLY, CDR2 FYNNEI. There are 16 residues in the CDR3. CDR3 sequence (DNA): TGTGCCAGCAGTGTGATTGGCAGCTCTAGCACAGATACGCAGTATTTT. As protein: CASSVIGSSSTDTQYF.

The chain carries TRBV6-2 or TRBV6-3 and TRBJ2-2, with 8 bases lining up with TRBD1. With 7 bases clipped from V and 1 base from J, the junction kept 11 bases outside the gene matches. Germline V gene sequence: CDR1 MNHEY, CDR2 SVGEGT. The CDR3 has 17 residues. For the CDR3, the DNA is TGTGCCAGCACCCAAGAGGACAGGGAAGGGAACACCGGGGAGCTGTTTTTT. Its translation is CASTQEDREGNTGELFF.

This clonotype came up a few times. V gene TRBV7-9 combines with J gene TRBJ2-1; perhaps TRBD1 as D (6 bases). CDR1 is SEHNR and CDR2 is FQNEAQ in the germline V gene (reference sequence). Trimming removed 3 bases at V and 9 bases at J, with 12 bases between. The CDR3 contains 13 residues. The CDR3 DNA reads TGTGCCAGCAGCTTGACAGGCGCGGGTGAGCAGTTCTTC. Its translation: CASSLTGAGEQFF. Full variable domain (missing parts from reference TRBV7-9 and TRBJ2-1): DTGVSQNPRHKITKRGQNVTFRCDPISEHNRLYWYRQTLGQGPEFLTYFQNEAQLEKSRLLSDRFSAERPKGSFSTLEIQRTEQGDSAMYLCASSLTGAGEQFFGPGTRLTVL.

V and J are TRBV9 and TRBJ2-1, with D uncertain. The CDR3 consists of 13 residues. Trimming took 1 base from V and 5 from J, leaving 7 bases between them. Per the germline V gene, CDR1 is SGDLS and CDR2 is YYNGEE. CDR3 sequence: CASSVTSNNEQFF. CDR3 nucleotide sequence: TGTGCCAGCAGCGTAACCTCTAACAATGAGCAGTTCTTC. The variable domain in full, completed from reference TRBV9 and TRBJ2-1, reads DSGVTQTPKHLITATGQRVTLRCSPRSGDLSVYWYQQSLDQGLQFLIQYYNGEERAKGNILERFSAQQFPDLHSELNLSSLELGDSALYFCASSVTSNNEQFFGPGTRLTVL.

The CDR3, as DNA: TGTGCCAGCAGCGTAGGATGGCAGGGAGAGACTGAAGCTTTCTTT. Its protein is CASSVGWQGETEAFF. This chain joins TRBV9 and TRBJ1-1; a weak D match, TRBD1 (5 bases). This CDR3 is built from 15 residues. The germline V gene has CDR1 SGDLS and CDR2 YYNGEE. V was pared by 0 bases and J by 5 bases, with 14 bases between.

The chain employs TRBV19 and TRBJ2-1; a weak D match, TRBD2 (6 bases). CDR1 is LNHDA and CDR2 is SQIVND in the germline V gene (reference sequence). This CDR3 has 13 amino acids. V lost 1 base to trimming and J lost 7 bases, with 8 bases between them. CDR3 sequence: CASSIGAGNEQFF. The CDR3 DNA follows: TGTGCCAGTAGTATAGGGGCGGGGAATGAGCAGTTCTTC.

This sequence joins TRBV27 and TRBJ2-2; TRBD2 aligns across 12 bases. Losses at the gene ends were 1 base for V and 5 bases for J; bases not matched to a gene: 2. Per the germline V gene, CDR1 is MNHEY and CDR2 is SMNVEV (reference sequence). This CDR3 is built from 16 residues. CDR3 protein: CASSLLLAGGTGELFF. CDR3 DNA: TGTGCCAGCAGTTTATTACTAGCGGGGGGAACCGGGGAGCTGTTTTTT.

A few counts support this clonotype. The V and J genes are TRBV19 and TRBJ1-2, with TRBD1 identical over 12 bases. V shed 6 bases, J shed 7 bases, and the junction held 6 bases outside the gene matches. There are 14 residues in the CDR3. Germline values: CDR1 LNHDA, CDR2 SQIVND (reference sequence). CDR3 amino acids: CASSPGTGGFGYTF. The CDR3 DNA is TGTGCCAGTAGCCCCGGGACAGGGGGCTTTGGCTACACCTTC.